A selection of T cell receptor beta chains follows, all from one sample in a study of circulating CD8 cells and anti-PD-1 response in melanoma. One entry per CDR3 protein, called by TCRdb with MiXCR from the reads. The sample includes around 280 distinct CDR3 sequences, over 3% seen only once; the top ten take about 31%. This material consisted of CD8+ T cells from PBMCs, taken at baseline or after one month of anti-PD-1 therapy (not recorded which). The origin of the receptors is a human donor with melanoma. The conserved cysteine and the conserved F or W are not part of the CDR3 here. Expanded clones are given a class, and other clones once, few, many or no size at all.

clone_size v_call cdr3_aa
large TRBV28 ASRSGGSDTGELF
medium-sized TRBV6-1 ASSGDRDMDEQF
large TRBV7-3 ASSLTLGTGPYNEQF
large TRBV4-1 ASSPHSSGANVLT
large TRBV20-1 SARAKTGGRGEQY
large TRBV20-1 SASRSLGYNEQF
large TRBV4-1 ASSPRTEGTGELF
large TRBV29-1 SVISGTAFGYT
large TRBV7-3 ASSPGGTGTTDTQY
large TRBV20-1 SAATGTTTEAF
NA TRBV12-3/TRBV12-4 ASSASWGGWETQY
large TRBV9 ASSVRDRDTEAF
large TRBV2 ASSDTAGNTIY
large TRBV19 ASSWGYEQY
large TRBV20-1 SARSLAGAYEQY
large TRBV19 ASSTLNNQPQH
NA TRBV28 ASSTSGTGYNYGYT
large TRBV29-1 SADDRPGSDTQY
large TRBV4-3 ASSQVRESGANVLT
large TRBV28 ASSLSPGGYEQY
large TRBV5-4 ASRPGTEETQY
large TRBV6-6 ASSYGLAGASEETQY
large TRBV18 ASSPVKSGGPLGYEQY
NA TRBV23-1 ASKKWDSGGIYEQY
large TRBV4-1 ASRKGSGSETGELF
large TRBV5-5 ASSLDLGTGGQPQH
large TRBV5-1 ASSLNPGLAGPYNEQF
large TRBV19 ASSIEEYSGYT
few TRBV28 ASSRGHEQY